The entry below gives a single T cell receptor beta chain sequence along with its context. Its antigen is not known. The time point denotes: persistent/refractory GD, antithyroid drugs over 5 years with positive TRAb. Isolated PBMC RNA provided the starting material for the TCR library. Around 10 milliliters of peripheral blood were taken and placed in EDTA tubes. The authors built TCR beta libraries using iRepertoire HTBI primers and Arm-PCR of CDR3 regions. TCRdb passed the multiplex PCR reads through MiXCR, listing each CDR3 protein once. Here the sample spans a few hundred thousand distinct CDR3 sequences, roughly 24% being singletons. The record originates from a study of regulatory T cells in long-lasting Graves disease. Study outcomes and limitations: TRBV28, TRBJ1-2 and TRBJ2-5 emerged as the favored segments in persistent disease.

Deletions cut 4 bases from V and 0 bases from J, with 15 bases between. CDR1 is DFQATT and CDR2 is SNEGSKA in the germline V gene (reference sequence). The CDR3 has 15 amino acids. The chain has TRBV20-1 and TRBJ2-5; D is unresolved. This TCR derives from a woman in her thirties or forties with Graves disease. The source was peripheral blood mononuclear cells (PBMCs), collected when the disease was refractory, from a patient treated with antithyroid drugs. The CDR3 DNA reads TGCAGTGCTACGTGGGGTAATTGGTACCAAGAGACCCAGTACTTC. Protein sequence: CSATWGNWYQETQYF.